These 2 T cell receptor beta chains were sequenced from one sample in a study of Ad26.COV2.S vaccination and SARS-CoV-2 variants. Stated treatment: about 20 received Ad26.COV2.S at low or high dose, single or two shots; about 5 received placebo; per-sample allocation not given. Sampling occurred on day 63 after the first vaccine or placebo injection. Data came from immunoSEQ multiplex PCR; TCRdb stores just in-frame clones and leaves some out. The table records about 350,000 clones, 88% of them present only once. This specimen consisted of peripheral blood, obtained in a trial of Ad26.COV2.S vaccine versus placebo. The source is a person between 18 and 65 years old who received the Ad26.COV2.S COVID-19 vaccine or a placebo.

The chain links TRBV11-2 to TRBJ1-1; the D is unclear. The V and J ends lost 2 bases and 4 bases respectively, with 8 bases between them. Germline V lookup: CDR1 SGHAT, CDR2 FQNNGV. There are 13 residues in the CDR3. The CDR3, as DNA: TGTGCCAGCAGCTTATGGTCGGGCACTGAAGCTTTCTTT. This translates into CASSLWSGTEAFF. The full variable domain, in which reference TRBV11-2 and TRBJ1-1 provide the parts outside the CDR3, is EAGVAQSPRYKIIEKRQSVAFWCNPISGHATLYWYQQILGQGPKLLIQFQNNGVVDDSQLPKDRFSAERLKGVDSTLKIQPAKLEDSAVYLCASSLWSGTEAFFGQGTRLTVV.

J is TRBJ1-1 and V is TRBV6-6; D is uncertain. The length of the CDR3 is 15 residues. The V end was cut by 5 bases, the J end by 5 bases, with 18 bases between. The germline gives CDR1 MNHNY, CDR2 SVGAGI (reference sequence). The CDR3 DNA follows: TGTGCCAGCAGTGGCGCCGGGCGAGCGAGGACTGAAGCTTTCTTT. It translates to CASSGAGRARTEAFF.